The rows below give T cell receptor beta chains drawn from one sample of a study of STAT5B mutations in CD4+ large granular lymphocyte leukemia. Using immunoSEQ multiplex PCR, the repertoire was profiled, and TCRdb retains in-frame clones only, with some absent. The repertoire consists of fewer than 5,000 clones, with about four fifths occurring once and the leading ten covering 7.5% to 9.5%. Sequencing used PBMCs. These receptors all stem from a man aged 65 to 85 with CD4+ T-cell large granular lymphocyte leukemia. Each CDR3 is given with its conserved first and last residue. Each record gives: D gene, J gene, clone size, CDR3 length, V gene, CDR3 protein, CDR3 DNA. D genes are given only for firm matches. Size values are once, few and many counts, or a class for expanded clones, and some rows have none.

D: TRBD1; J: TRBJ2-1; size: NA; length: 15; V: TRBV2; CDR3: CASSEDRGAYNEQFF; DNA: TGTGCCAGCAGTGAAGACAGGGGGGCCTACAATGAGCAGTTCTTC
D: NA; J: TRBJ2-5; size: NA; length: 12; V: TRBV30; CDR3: CAWVSYQETQYF; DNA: TGTGCCTGGGTCAGTTACCAAGAGACCCAGTACTTC
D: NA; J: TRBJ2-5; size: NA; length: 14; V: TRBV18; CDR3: CASSPPSGTETQYF; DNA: TGTGCCAGCTCACCACCTTCCGGGACAGAGACCCAGTACTTC
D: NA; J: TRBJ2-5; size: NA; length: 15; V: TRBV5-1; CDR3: CASSLAGGAYETQYF; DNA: TGCGCCAGCAGCTTGGCGGGGGGCGCGTACGAGACCCAGTACTTC
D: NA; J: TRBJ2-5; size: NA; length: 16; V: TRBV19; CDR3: CASSSRGGGIGETQYF; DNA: TGTGCCAGTAGTTCCCGGGGAGGGGGCATAGGAGAGACCCAGTACTTC
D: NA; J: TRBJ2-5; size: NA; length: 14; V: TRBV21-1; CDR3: CASSTRGRQETQYF; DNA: TGTGCCAGCAGCACCCGGGGGCGCCAAGAGACCCAGTACTTC
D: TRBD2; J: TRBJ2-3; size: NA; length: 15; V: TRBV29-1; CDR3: CSVEGTSGVADTQYF; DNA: TGCAGCGTTGAAGGGACTAGCGGGGTTGCAGATACGCAGTATTTT
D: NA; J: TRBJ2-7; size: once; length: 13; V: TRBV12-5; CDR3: CASGLDSSYEQYF; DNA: TGTGCTAGTGGTTTGGACAGCTCCTACGAGCAGTACTTC
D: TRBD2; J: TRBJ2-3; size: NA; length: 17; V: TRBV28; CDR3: CASTGTSGPLRTDTQYF; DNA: TGTGCCAGCACCGGGACTAGCGGGCCTCTTCGCACAGATACGCAGTATTTT
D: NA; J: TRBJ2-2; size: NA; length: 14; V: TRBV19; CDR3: CASSMVRNTGELFF; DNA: TGTGCCAGTAGTATGGTCAGGAACACCGGGGAGCTGTTTTTT
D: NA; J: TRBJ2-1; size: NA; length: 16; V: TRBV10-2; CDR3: CASSEGRFLLRDEQFF; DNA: TGCGCCAGCAGTGAGGGCCGGTTCCTCCTCAGGGATGAGCAGTTCTTC
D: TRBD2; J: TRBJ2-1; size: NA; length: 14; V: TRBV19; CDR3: CASSGTSGYNEQFF; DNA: TGTGCCAGTAGCGGGACTAGCGGTTACAATGAGCAGTTCTTC
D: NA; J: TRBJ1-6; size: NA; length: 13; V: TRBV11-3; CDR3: CASSLDANSPLHF; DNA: TGTGCCAGCAGCTTAGACGCTAATTCACCCCTCCACTTT
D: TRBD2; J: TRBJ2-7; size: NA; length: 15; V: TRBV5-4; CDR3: CASSEGLASSYEQYF; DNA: TGTGCCAGCAGCGAGGGACTAGCGAGCTCCTACGAGCAGTACTTC
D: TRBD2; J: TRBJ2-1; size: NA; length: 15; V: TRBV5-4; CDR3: CASSSSTSGRNEQFF; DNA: TGTGCCAGCAGCTCGTCAACTAGCGGGAGGAATGAGCAGTTCTTC
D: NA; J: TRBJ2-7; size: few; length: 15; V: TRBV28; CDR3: CASSATWGGRYEQYF; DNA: TGTGCCAGCAGTGCAACGTGGGGGGGCCGATACGAGCAGTACTTC
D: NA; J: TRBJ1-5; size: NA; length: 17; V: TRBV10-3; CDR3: CAISASGGGRMDQPQHF; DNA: TGTGCCATCAGTGCCTCGGGCGGGGGGCGGATGGATCAGCCCCAGCATTTT
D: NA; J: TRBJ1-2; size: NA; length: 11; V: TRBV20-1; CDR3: CSAITNYGYTF; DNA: TGCAGTGCTATCACGAACTATGGCTACACCTTC
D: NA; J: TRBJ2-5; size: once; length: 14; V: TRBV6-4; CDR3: CASKKQGFKETQYF; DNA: TGTGCCAGCAAAAAACAGGGTTTCAAGGAGACCCAGTACTTC
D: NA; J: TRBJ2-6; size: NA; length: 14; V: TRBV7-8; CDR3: CASSLASGANVLTF; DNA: TGTGCCAGCAGCTTAGCATCTGGGGCCAACGTCCTGACTTTC
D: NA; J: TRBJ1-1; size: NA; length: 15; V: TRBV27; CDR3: CASSTRGSLNTEAFF; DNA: TGTGCCAGCAGTACCCGGGGGAGCCTGAACACTGAAGCTTTCTTT
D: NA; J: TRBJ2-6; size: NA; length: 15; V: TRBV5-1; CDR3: CASSRFRAGANVLTF; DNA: TGCGCCAGCAGCCGATTTCGGGCTGGGGCCAACGTCCTGACTTTC